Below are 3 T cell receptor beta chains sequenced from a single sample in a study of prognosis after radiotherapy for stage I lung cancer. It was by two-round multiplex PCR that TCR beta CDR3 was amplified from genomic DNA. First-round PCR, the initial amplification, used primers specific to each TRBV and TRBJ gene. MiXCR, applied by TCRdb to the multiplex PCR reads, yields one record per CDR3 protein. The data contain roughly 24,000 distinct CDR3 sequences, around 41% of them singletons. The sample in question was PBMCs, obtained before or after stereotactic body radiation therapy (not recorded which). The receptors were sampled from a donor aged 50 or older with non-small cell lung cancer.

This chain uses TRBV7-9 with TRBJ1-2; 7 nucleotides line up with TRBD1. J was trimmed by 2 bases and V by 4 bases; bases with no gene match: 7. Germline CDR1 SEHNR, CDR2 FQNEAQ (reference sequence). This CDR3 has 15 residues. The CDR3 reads CASSSPGQENYGYTF. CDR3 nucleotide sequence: TGTGCCAGCAGCTCCCCCGGACAGGAAAACTATGGCTACACCTTC.

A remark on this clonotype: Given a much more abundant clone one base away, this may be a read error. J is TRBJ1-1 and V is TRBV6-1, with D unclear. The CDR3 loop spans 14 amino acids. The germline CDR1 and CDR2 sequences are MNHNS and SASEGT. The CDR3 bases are TGTGCCAGCGCATTAGAAGGGAGCGGAACTGAATCTTTCTTT. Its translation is CASALEGSGTESFF.

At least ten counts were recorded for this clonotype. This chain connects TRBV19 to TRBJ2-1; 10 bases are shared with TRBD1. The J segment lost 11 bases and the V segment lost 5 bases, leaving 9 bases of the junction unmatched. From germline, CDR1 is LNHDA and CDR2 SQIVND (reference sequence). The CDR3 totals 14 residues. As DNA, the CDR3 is TGTGCCAGTAGTCCCACTCCGGGACAGGGGAAGCAGTTCTTC. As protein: CASSPTPGQGKQFF.